This TCR beta chain was captured by sequencing in a study of T cell repertoires in cytomegalovirus infection. Study-level information: Shared public TCR beta signatures pointed to both CMV infection and a matching HLA type. The study, taken as a whole, reports: Identification of carriers of CMV plus the relevant HLA was performed using cumulative public TCR beta family frequency. CMV-specific TCR beta clonotypes restricted by HLA-C dominated the ex vivo response.

TCRdb used MiXCR to reprocess the reads, holding one entry per CDR3 protein. The sample carries 200,000 to 250,000 distinct CDR3 sequences, roughly an eighth recorded once. There are a few counts of this clonotype. Its target is not known. CDR1 is LNHDA, CDR2 SQIVND, per germline (reference sequence). CDR3 length: 16 amino acids. V lost 5 bases to trimming and J lost 1 base; unmatched junction nucleotides: 3. The clonotype was recovered from a human donor in good health (CMV status not recorded). Some clones in this sample may be carry-over from other donors' samples. Source material: PBMCs. J is TRBJ2-6 and V is TRBV19, with 9 bases that match TRBD2. The CDR3 DNA follows: TGTGCCAGTAGTCCGGGACTAGCTTCTGGGGCCAACGTCCTGACTTTC. It translates to CASSPGLASGANVLTF. The full variable domain, completed using reference TRBV19 and TRBJ2-6, is DGGITQSPKYLFRKEGQNVTLSCEQNLNHDAMYWYRQDPGQGLRLIYYSQIVNDFQKGDIAEGYSVSREKKESFPLTVTSAQKNPTAFYLCASSPGLASGANVLTFGAGSRLTVL.